This T cell receptor beta chain was captured by sequencing in a study of blood T cell repertoires in COVID-19. Turning to the study itself: The cDNA or gDNA used as material had been derived from T cells, B-cell-depleted T cells, or PBMCs.

Cohorts were assigned according to the clinical history that participants reported. Assay: immunoSEQ multiplex PCR; the TCRdb copy retains only in-frame clones and omits some. The sample shows approximately 290,000 clones, 80% to 90% of them seen only once. Sequencing was done on a sample of PBMCs or T cells enriched from blood (not recorded which). This receptor was taken from a woman in her twenties or thirties who had recovered from COVID-19.

CDR3 amino acids: CASSPPIQLAGVYNEQFF. The CDR3 DNA reads as TGTGCCAGCAGTCCTCCCATCCAACTAGCGGGAGTTTACAATGAGCAGTTCTTC. The chain uses TRBV28 and TRBJ2-1, with 11 bases that match TRBD2. Looked up from germline, CDR1 is MDHEN and CDR2 is SYDVKM. V lost 5 bases to trimming and J lost 4 bases; unmatched junction nucleotides: 13. The CDR3 length is 18 residues. The whole variable domain, filled in from reference TRBV28 and TRBJ2-1, reads DVKVTQSSRYLVKRTGEKVFLECVQDMDHENMFWYRQDPGLGLRLIYFSYDVKMKEKGDIPEGYSVSREKKERFSLILESASTNQTSMYLCASSPPIQLAGVYNEQFFGPGTRLTVL.